The 17 T cell receptor beta chains below come from one sample, sequenced in a study of neurological immune-mediated disorders. From the 5' RACE reads, TCRdb called clonotypes with MiXCR, one entry per CDR3 protein. The sample has roughly 34,000 distinct CDR3 sequences, approximately 4.2% seen once. Sequenced material: PBMCs. Source of these receptors: a man in his late teens or twenties in good health.

The table lists this clonotype with many counts. The chain combines TRBV20-1 with TRBJ2-3; a possible D gene is TRBD2 (6 bases). In germline, CDR1 is DFQATT, CDR2 SNEGSKA (reference sequence). This CDR3 spans 16 amino acids. Deletions cut 0 bases from V and 6 bases from J, with 19 bases between. CDR3 nucleotides: TGCAGTGCTAGAGAAAACGGTTCTCCTGGGGGGGATACGCAGTATTTT. This translates into CSARENGSPGGDTQYF.

Ten or more counts support this clonotype. The genes are TRBV5-1 and TRBJ1-1; a weak D match, TRBD1 (5 bases). Germline CDR1 SGHRS, CDR2 YFSETQ. The CDR3 is 15 residues long. Trimming removed 0 bases from V and 4 bases from J, with 13 bases in between. CDR3 sequence reads: CASSLDPSGGTEAFF. CDR3 DNA: TGCGCCAGCAGCTTGGACCCTTCGGGGGGCACTGAAGCTTTCTTT.

In its sample, this clonotype was seen many times. V usage is TRBV20-1 and J usage is TRBJ1-3; the D gene is possibly TRBD1 (5 bases). From germline, CDR1 is DFQATT and CDR2 SNEGSKA (reference sequence). This CDR3 is built from 13 residues. V lost 5 bases and J 5 bases, leaving 13 bases between the germline ends. Here the CDR3 reads CSAEGQVRNTIYF. The CDR3 DNA reads as TGCAGTGCTGAGGGGCAAGTCAGAAACACCATATATTTT.

The table lists this clonotype with many counts. This rearrangement joins TRBV20-1 to TRBJ2-5; D may match TRBD1 or TRBD2 (5 bases each). V lost 5 bases, J lost 5 bases, and 18 bases lay in between. CDR1 DFQATT and CDR2 SNEGSKA come from the germline V gene (reference sequence). There are 14 residues in the CDR3. CDR3 bases: TGCAGTGCTCTAACGGGACGTGGGCCGGAGACCCAGTACTTC. It codes for CSALTGRGPETQYF.

This clonotype was counted between two and nine times. The chain combines TRBV6-1 with TRBJ2-1, with TRBD2 identical over 10 bases. The trim removed 1 base at V and 7 bases at J, leaving 13 bases unmatched. This CDR3 spans 18 amino acids. Germline CDR1 reads MNHNS; CDR2 reads SASEGT. As DNA, the CDR3 is TGTGCCAGCAGTGAAGGGGCTAGCGGGGGCCTAAAAGGGAATGAGCAGTTCTTC. It codes for CASSEGASGGLKGNEQFF.

Ten or more counts support this clonotype. The chain combines TRBV7-2 with TRBJ2-6; either TRBD1 or TRBD2 may supply D (5 bases each). Germline CDR1 is SGHTA and CDR2 is FQGNSA. Trimming removed 1 base from V and 4 bases from J, with 8 bases in between. The CDR3 has 15 amino acids. The CDR3 nucleotides read TGTGCCAGCAGCTTAGGAGGGGTCGGGGCCAACGTCCTGACTTTC. The encoded protein is CASSLGGVGANVLTF.

This clonotype was counted many times. V and J are TRBV20-1 and TRBJ2-5; 7 nucleotides line up with TRBD2. Germline CDR1 and CDR2: DFQATT and SNEGSKA (reference sequence). This CDR3 contains 14 residues. J gave up 5 bases and V 0 bases, and 6 bases lay outside the gene matches. The CDR3 DNA reads TGCAGTGCTAGAGAGACGGGGGGACGTGAGACCCAGTACTTC. Its protein product is CSARETGGRETQYF.

This clonotype was found many times. The rearrangement links TRBV5-5 to TRBJ1-5, with D perhaps TRBD1 (6 bases). CDR3 length equals 15 residues. V gave up 0 bases and J gave up 3 bases, with 10 bases separating them. CDR1 SGHKS and CDR2 YYEKEE come from the germline V gene (reference sequence). The CDR3 DNA sequence: TGTGCCAGCAGCTTGGAGGGGGAGAACAATCAGCCCCAGCATTTT. This gives the protein CASSLEGENNQPQHF.

This clonotype was counted many times. The rearrangement joins TRBV20-1 to TRBJ1-1, with no clear D. CDR1 is DFQATT and CDR2 is SNEGSKA in the germline V gene (reference sequence). The CDR3 totals 11 residues. Deletions cut 2 bases from V and 4 bases from J, with 5 bases between. The DNA of the CDR3 is TGCAGTGCTAGAACAAGCACTGAAGCTTTCTTT. This gives the protein CSARTSTEAFF.

This clonotype was counted at least ten times. The genes are TRBV19 and TRBJ2-1; D may be TRBD2 (6 bases). Trimming removed 3 bases from V and 2 bases from J, with 11 bases in between. The CDR3 loop spans 15 amino acids. The germline gives CDR1 LNHDA, CDR2 SQIVND (reference sequence). CDR3 protein: CASSIEGEAYNEQFF. In DNA form, the CDR3 reads TGTGCCAGTAGTATCGAAGGGGAGGCCTACAATGAGCAGTTCTTC.

This clonotype was detected many times. The CDR3 DNA reads TGTGCCAGCAGCTCAAAAGACGGGGGGAGGGACACTGAAGCTTTCTTT. This codes for CASSSKDGGRDTEAFF. The V call is TRBV7-8, the J call TRBJ1-1; possible D gene TRBD1, 5 bases. V was pared by 4 bases and J by 3 bases, with 18 bases between. The CDR3 consists of 16 residues. Germline-derived CDR1 and CDR2 are SGHVS and FQNEAQ.

This clonotype was observed many times. The genes are TRBV5-1 and TRBJ1-3; maybe TRBD1 (5 bases). With 4 bases removed from V and 0 bases from J, the gap between germline ends came to 8 bases. The CDR3 spans 14 residues. The germline CDR1 and CDR2 sequences are SGHRS and YFSETQ. As DNA, the CDR3 is TGCGCCAGCAGCGGAGGGGACTCTGGAAACACCATATATTTT. It is translated as CASSGGDSGNTIYF.

This clonotype occurred many times. The genes are TRBV10-3 and TRBJ2-2; the D gene is possibly TRBD2 (6 bases). The CDR3 loop spans 16 amino acids. The V end was cut by 4 bases, the J end by 2 bases, with 14 bases between. Germline lookup yields CDR1 ENHRY and CDR2 SYGVKD. The CDR3 loop reads CAISAVGDLNTGELFF. The CDR3 DNA reads TGTGCCATCAGTGCAGTAGGGGACTTAAACACCGGGGAGCTGTTTTTT.

This clonotype has ten or more counts. The chain is built from TRBV28 and TRBJ1-5; D is unclear. CDR1 is MDHEN, CDR2 SYDVKM, per germline. The CDR3 is 11 residues long. Between the trimmed V and J ends, which lost 8 bases and 2 bases, there was a span of 4 bases. The CDR3 protein is CASQGNQPQHF. CDR3 in DNA: TGTGCCAGCCAGGGCAATCAGCCCCAGCATTTT.

The table lists this clonotype with many counts. The rearrangement links TRBV10-3 to TRBJ1-3, with D hard to call. CDR1 ENHRY and CDR2 SYGVKD come from the germline V gene. Trimming took off 2 bases at V and 4 bases at J, with 15 bases between the two ends. This CDR3 has 16 residues. Here the CDR3 DNA reads TGTGCCATCAGTGAGCCGGCGGGAGTCTCAGGAAACACCATATATTTT. This codes for CAISEPAGVSGNTIYF.

This clonotype occurred many times. This sequence joins TRBV7-9 and TRBJ2-6; D is perhaps TRBD2 (5 bases). V lost 5 bases and J lost 2, with 13 bases in between. This CDR3 region has 16 residues. Germline V CDR1 and CDR2: SEHNR, FQNEAQ (reference sequence). The CDR3 nucleotides read TGTGCCAGCAGCCCGTGGGGAGTGGCTGGGGCCAACGTCCTGACTTTC. Amino acids: CASSPWGVAGANVLTF.

In this sample, this clonotype turned up many times. The chain joins TRBV20-1 to TRBJ2-7; weak D call: TRBD1 (6 bases). The CDR3 contains 14 residues. Deletions cut 4 bases from V and 0 bases from J, with 13 bases between. Per the germline V gene, CDR1 is DFQATT and CDR2 is SNEGSKA (reference sequence). Here the CDR3 DNA reads TGCAGTGCTAAAAGCGACAGGAGCTCCTACGAGCAGTACTTC. Amino acid sequence: CSAKSDRSSYEQYF.